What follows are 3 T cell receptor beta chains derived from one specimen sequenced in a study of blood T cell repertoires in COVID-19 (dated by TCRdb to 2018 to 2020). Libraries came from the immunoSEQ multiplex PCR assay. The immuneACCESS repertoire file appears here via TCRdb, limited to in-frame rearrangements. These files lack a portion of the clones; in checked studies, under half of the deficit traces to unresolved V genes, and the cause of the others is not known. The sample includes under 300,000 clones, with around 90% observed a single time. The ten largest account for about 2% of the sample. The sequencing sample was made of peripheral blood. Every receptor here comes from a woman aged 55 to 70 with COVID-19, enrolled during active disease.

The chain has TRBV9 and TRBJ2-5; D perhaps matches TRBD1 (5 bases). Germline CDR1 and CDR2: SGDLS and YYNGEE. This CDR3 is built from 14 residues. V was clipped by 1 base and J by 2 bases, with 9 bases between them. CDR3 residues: CASSVSQGQETQYF. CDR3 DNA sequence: TGTGCCAGCAGCGTATCCCAGGGTCAAGAGACCCAGTACTTC.

CDR3 loop: CASRSPGTSGNTIYF. Written as DNA, the CDR3 is TGTGCCAGCAGGAGCCCCGGGACAAGCGGAAACACCATATATTTT. The chain uses TRBV6-5 and TRBJ1-3; D possibly corresponds to TRBD1 (6 bases). V gave up 6 bases and J gave up 4 bases, with 16 bases separating them. Germline lookup yields CDR1 MNHEY and CDR2 SVGAGI. CDR3 size: 15 residues.

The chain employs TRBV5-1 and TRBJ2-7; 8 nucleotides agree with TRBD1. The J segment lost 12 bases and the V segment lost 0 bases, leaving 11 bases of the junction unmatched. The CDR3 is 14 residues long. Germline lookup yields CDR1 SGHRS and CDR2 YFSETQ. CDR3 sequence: CASSLGAKGQDPYF. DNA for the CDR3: TGCGCCAGCAGCTTGGGCGCGAAGGGACAGGACCCGTACTTC.